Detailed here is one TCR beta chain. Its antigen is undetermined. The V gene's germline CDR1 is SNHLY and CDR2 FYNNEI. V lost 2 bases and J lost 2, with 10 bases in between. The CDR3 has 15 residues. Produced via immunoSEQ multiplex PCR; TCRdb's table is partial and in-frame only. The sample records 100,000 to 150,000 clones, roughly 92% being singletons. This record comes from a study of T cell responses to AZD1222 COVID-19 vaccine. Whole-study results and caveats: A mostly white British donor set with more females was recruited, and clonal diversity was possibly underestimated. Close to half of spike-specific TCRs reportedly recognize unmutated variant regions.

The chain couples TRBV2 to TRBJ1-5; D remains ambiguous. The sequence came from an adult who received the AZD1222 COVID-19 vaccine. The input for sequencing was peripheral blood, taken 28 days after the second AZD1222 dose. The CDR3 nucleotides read TGTGCCAGCAGTGAAAGGCTGTCGGGCAATCAGCCCCAGCATTTT. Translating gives CASSERLSGNQPQHF.